The entry that follows covers one T cell receptor beta chain sequence. The specificity of this receptor is unknown. Per-nucleotide qualities are absent, and no much larger clonotype sits a single base away. This sample was taken from a study of shared clonotypes between healthy human individuals (dated by TCRdb to about 2020). Regarding the complete study: The cohort comprised a couple of women and a few men aged 18 to 49 years. Per donor, three plates each were used for CD4 naive and CD4 memory, two for CD8 naive, and one for CD8 memory. The study deeply sequenced blood TCR repertoires of several healthy adults to estimate repertoire size and the extent of clonotype sharing between individuals. Different laboratories and diverse techniques were used to prepare libraries and sequence TCR repertoires, to increase sequencing depth and limit assay-specific biases. Per donor, leukapheresis produced somewhere between about 0.94 and 9.5 billion PBMCs. Here is what the overall study found, with its caveats: Sampling was restricted to blood, and TCR repertoires in tissues likely differ from the TCR repertoires found in blood. Incomplete sequencing was indicated by rarefaction of sorted-subset datasets, despite the large sequencing depth. Larger estimated clonotype richness was generally found for naive subsets than for memory subsets. The small number of donors limited the genetic and exposure-history diversity represented. Compared with non-shared clonotypes, the clonotypes found in all four sorted-subset donors had higher generation probabilities. Pairwise subsampling led to the expectation that sequencing depth would affect the degree of clonotype sharing among donors. Roughly 5% of naive CD4, 3.5% of naive CD8, approximately 2% of memory CD4, and 0.4% of memory CD8 clonotypes were shared across a handful of donors.

Using the deep immunoSEQ assay, multiplex PCR amplified TCR CDR3 regions from genomic DNA. Extracted genomic DNA from each cell subset was spread evenly across all wells of several immunoSEQ 96-well plates, with each plate serving as a replicate. Each replicate PCR for sorted subsets received approximately 200 ng genomic DNA, equal to tens of thousands of T cell genomes. Purified libraries were measured with a Qubit 3.0 fluorometer, size-checked on a Bioanalyzer 2100, and measured again with the KAPA Library Quantification kit. Each immunoSEQ 96-well plate was sequenced on its own single-read 150-cycle Illumina NextSeq 550 flow cell. Processing in the source paper ran as follows. Because the immunoSEQ output included only junctional sequences and no quality scores, the filtering could not be the same as the filtering used for full-length reads. To assign V/J genes and CDR3, sequences were annotated using PyIR, a Python wrapper for IgBLAST v1.9, with IMGT germline references. Reads were filtered out if the reads had weak V/J assignments (E-value above 1e-6), no CDR3, stop codons, out-of-frame junctions, or ambiguous translated residues. V3J clonotypes were defined as sequences sharing an identical inferred V gene, J gene, and CDR3 amino acid sequence. Percentage overlap between repertoires was computed as shared unique clonotypes divided by the size of the smaller repertoire. Three approaches were used to assess repertoire richness: RTK rarefaction, the Chao1 estimator, and Recon v2.1 estimates of unobserved clonotypes. For all TCRbeta clonotypes obtained by the gDNA method from a handful of donors, generation probabilities were computed with OLGA. In TCRdb, the immuneACCESS table is reduced to in-frame sequences with V and J assigned. These tables do not hold every clone; where another copy was compared, an unresolved V gene accounts for under half, and the others remain unexplained. D and trimming were read from the DNA, whereas the V and J calls and clone size are those reported in that table. The sample table contains 2 million to 3 million clones; only one count was recorded for more than 85% of them. About 0.38% of the sample goes to the ten largest clones.

The donors were healthy, HIV-negative adults who had no recently reported acute infections or vaccinations. Only Caucasian adults living in Nashville, Tennessee, USA were represented among the donors. CD4+ T cells were enriched by magnetic negative selection; naive cells were then positively selected on CD45RA, and the negative fraction formed the memory subset. Blood was collected by leukapheresis, and PBMCs were isolated by Ficoll-Histopaque density gradient centrifugation and then cryopreserved in liquid nitrogen vapor phase. Analytical flow cytometry was used to check the purity and quantity of each magnetically sorted T cell population. Genomic DNA was isolated from every sorted fraction and measured by UV absorbance on a Nanodrop 2000c. The CDR3 goes from the cysteine to the phenylalanine over 14 residues. Just CDR3 DNA is preserved here, 42 bases in frame from base 1. In the germline V gene, CDR1 corresponds to SGHAT and CDR2 to FQNNGV. Deletion took 5 bases off V and 4 bases off J, with a span of 12 bases between the germline ends.

Source material: naive CD4+ T cells from PBMCs. The sample's cell subset or site label is to be understood as: CD45RA+ positively selected. The TCR comes from a man between 18 and 29 years old in good health. Some clones in this sample may be carry-over from other donors' samples. This receptor chain uses TRBV11-2 and TRBJ2-1; the D gene is unclear. The sequence in DNA is TGTGCCAGCAGCACCGACATGCTGTACAATGAGCAGTTCTTC. Translated, it gives CASSTDMLYNEQFF.